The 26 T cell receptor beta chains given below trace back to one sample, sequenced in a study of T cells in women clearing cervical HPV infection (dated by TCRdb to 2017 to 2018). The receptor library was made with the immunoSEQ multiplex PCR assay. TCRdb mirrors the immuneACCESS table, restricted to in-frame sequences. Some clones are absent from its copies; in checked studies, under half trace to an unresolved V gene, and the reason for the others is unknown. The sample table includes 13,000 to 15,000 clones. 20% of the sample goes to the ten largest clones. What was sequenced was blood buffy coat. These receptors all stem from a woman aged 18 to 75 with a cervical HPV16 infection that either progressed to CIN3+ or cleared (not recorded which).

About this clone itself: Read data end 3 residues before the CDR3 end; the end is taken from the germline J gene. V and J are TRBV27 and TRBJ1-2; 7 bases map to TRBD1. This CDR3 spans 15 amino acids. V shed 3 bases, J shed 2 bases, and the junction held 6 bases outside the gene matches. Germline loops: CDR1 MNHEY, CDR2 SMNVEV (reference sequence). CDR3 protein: CASSLGPGQNYGYTF. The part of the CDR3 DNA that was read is TGTGCCAGCAGTTTGGGACCGGGACAGAACTATGGC.

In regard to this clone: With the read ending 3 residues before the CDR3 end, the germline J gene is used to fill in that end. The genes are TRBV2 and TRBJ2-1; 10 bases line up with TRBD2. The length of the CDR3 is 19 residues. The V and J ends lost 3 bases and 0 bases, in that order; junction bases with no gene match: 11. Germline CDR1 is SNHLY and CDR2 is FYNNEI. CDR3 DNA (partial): TGTGCCAGCAGTGATAGGGCTAGCGGGGGCCCCAGCTCCTACAATGAG. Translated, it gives CASSDRASGGPSSYNE. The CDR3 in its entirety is CASSDRASGGPSSYNEQFF.

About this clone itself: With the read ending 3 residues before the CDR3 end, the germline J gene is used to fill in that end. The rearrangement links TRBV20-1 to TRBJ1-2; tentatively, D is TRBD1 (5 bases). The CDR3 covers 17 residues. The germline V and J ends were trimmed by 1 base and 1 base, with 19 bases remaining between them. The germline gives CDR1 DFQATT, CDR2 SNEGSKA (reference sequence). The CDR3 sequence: CSARGGGGGGNNYGYTF. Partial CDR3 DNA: TGCAGTGCTAGAGGGGGGGGAGGTGGGGGAAATAACTATGGC.

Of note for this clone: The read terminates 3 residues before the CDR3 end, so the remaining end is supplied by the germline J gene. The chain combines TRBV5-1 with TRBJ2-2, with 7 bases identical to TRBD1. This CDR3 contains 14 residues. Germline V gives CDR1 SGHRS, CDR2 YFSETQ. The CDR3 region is CASSLATGSEKLFF. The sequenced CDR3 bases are TGCGCCAGCAGCTTGGCGACAGGGTCTGAAAAG. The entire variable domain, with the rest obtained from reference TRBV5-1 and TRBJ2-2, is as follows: KAGVTQTPRYLIKTRGQQVTLSCSPISGHRSVSWYQQTPGQGLQFLFEYFSETQRNKGNFPGRFSGRQFSNSRSEMNVSTLELGDSALYLCASSLATGSEKLFFGEGSRLTVL.

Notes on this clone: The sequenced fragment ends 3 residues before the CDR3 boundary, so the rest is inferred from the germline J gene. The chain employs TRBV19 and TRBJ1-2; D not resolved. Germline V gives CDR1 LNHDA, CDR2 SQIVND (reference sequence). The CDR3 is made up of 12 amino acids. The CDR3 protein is CATCPGGNDYTF. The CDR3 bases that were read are TGTGCCACTTGCCCAGGTGGAAATGAC.

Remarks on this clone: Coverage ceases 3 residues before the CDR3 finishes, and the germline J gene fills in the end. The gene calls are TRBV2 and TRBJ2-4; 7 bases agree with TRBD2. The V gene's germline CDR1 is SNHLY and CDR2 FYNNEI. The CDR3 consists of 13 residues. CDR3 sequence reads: CASSQDRDYGQYF. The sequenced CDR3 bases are TGTGCCAGCTCCCAGGATCGGGACTATGGT.

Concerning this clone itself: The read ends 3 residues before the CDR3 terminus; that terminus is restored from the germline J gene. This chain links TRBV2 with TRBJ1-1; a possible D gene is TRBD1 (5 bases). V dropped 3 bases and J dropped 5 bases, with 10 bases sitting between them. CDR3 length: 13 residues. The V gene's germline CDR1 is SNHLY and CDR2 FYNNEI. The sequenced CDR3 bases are TGTGCCAGCAGTGAGGACATGGATACTGAA. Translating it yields CASSEDMDTE. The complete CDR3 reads CASSEDMDTEAFF.

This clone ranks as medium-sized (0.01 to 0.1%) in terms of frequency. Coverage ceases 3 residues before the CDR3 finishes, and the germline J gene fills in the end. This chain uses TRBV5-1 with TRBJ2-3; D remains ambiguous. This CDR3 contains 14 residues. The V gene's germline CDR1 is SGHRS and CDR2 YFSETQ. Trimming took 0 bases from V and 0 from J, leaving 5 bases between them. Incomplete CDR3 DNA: TGCGCCAGCAGCTTGGGCCAGAGCACAGATACG. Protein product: CASSLGQSTDT. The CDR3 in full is CASSLGQSTDTQYF.

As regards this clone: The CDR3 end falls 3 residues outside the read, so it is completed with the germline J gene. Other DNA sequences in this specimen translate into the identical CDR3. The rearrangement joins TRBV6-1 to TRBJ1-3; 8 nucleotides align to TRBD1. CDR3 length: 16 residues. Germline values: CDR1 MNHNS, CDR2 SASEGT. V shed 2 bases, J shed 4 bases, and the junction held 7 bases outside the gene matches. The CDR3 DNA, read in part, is TGTGCCAGCAGTGAAACCGGGACAGGCGGGGGAAACACC. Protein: CASSETGTGGGNT. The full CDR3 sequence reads CASSETGTGGGNTIYF.

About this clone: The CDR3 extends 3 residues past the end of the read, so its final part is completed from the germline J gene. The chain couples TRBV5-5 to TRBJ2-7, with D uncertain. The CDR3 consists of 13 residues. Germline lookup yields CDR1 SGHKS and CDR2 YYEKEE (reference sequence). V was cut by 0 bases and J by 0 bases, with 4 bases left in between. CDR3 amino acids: CASSLELSYEQYF. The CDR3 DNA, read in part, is TGTGCCAGCAGCTTGGAACTCTCCTACGAG.

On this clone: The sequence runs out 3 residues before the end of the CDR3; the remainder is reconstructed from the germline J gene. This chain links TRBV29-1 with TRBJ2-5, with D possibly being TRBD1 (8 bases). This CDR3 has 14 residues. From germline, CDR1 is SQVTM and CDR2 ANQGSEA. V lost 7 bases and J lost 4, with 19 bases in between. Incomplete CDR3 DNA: TGCAGCGCTCCCGGACAGGGCGGGGGAGAGACC. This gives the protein CSAPGQGGGET. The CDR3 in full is CSAPGQGGGETQYF.

CDR3 loop: CASTLGGGGNYGYTF. The covered CDR3 bases are TGTGCCAGCACCCTAGGGGGGGGAGGTAACTATGGC. The chain has TRBV2 and TRBJ1-2; a weak D match, TRBD1 (6 bases). The CDR3 end is not reached by the read, which stops 3 residues before it; the germline J gene fills it in. V shed 7 bases and J shed 1 base, with 16 bases lying between them. The CDR3 runs to 15 residues. The germline V gene encodes CDR1 SNHLY and CDR2 FYNNEI.

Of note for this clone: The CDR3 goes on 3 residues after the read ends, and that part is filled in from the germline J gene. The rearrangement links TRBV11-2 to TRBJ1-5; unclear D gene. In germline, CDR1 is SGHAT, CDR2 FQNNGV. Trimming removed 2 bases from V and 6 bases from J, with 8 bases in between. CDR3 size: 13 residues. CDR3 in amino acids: CASSLYRSQPQHF. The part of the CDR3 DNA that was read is TGTGCCAGCAGCTTATACCGGTCTCAGCCC.

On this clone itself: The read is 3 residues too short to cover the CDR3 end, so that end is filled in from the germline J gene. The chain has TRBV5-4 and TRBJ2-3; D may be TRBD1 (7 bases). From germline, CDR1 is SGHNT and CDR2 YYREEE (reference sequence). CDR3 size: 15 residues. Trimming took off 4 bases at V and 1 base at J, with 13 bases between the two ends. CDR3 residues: CASSRQGGGTDTQYF. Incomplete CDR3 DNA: TGTGCCAGCAGCCGACAGGGAGGTGGCACAGATACG.

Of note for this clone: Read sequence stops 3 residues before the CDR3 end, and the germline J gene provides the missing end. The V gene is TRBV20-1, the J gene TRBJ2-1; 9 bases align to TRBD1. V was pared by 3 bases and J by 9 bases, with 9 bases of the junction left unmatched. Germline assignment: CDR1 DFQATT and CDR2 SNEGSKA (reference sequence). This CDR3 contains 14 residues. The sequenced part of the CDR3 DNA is TGCAGTGCTAGTCCGGGACAGGGCTTAAGTGAG. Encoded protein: CSASPGQGLSE. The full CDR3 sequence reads CSASPGQGLSEQFF.

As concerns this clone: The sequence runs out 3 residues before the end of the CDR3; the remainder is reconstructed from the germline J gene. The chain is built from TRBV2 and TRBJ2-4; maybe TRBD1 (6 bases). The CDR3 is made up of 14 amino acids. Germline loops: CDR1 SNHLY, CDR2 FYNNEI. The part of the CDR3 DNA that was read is TGTGCCAGCACGGTCGAACAGGGCCCCTATGGT. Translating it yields CASTVEQGPYG. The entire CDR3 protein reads CASTVEQGPYGQYF.

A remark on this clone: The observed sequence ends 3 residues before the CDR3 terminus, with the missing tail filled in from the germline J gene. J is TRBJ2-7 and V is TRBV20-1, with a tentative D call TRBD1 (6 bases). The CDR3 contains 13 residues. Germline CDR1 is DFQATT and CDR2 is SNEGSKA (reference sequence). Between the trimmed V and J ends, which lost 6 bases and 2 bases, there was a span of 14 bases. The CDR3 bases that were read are TGCAGTGCACCCCGGGACACGGCCTACGAG. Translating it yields CSAPRDTAYE. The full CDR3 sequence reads CSAPRDTAYEQYF.

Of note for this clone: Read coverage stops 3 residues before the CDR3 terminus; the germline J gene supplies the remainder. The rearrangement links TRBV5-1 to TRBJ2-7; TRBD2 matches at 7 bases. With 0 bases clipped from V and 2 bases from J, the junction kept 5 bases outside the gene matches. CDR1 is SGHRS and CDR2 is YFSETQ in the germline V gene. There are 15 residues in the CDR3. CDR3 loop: CASSLAGGVAYEQYF. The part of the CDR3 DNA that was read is TGCGCCAGCAGCTTGGCGGGGGGAGTCGCCTACGAG.

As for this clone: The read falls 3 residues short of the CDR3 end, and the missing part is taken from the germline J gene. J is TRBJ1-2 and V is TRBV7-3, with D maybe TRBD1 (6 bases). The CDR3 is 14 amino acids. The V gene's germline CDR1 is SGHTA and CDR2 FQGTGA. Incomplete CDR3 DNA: TGTGCCAGCAGCCTGGGAGGGGGTACCTACGAC. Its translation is CASSLGGGTYD. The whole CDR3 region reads CASSLGGGTYDYTF.

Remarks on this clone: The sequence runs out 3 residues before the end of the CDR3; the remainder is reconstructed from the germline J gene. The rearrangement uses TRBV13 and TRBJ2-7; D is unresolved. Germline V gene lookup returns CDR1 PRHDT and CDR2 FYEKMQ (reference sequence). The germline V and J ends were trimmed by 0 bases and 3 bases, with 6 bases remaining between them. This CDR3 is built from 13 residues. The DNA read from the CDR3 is TGTGCCAGCAGCTTAGGTCTAAACTACGAG. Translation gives CASSLGLNYE. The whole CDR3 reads CASSLGLNYEQYF.

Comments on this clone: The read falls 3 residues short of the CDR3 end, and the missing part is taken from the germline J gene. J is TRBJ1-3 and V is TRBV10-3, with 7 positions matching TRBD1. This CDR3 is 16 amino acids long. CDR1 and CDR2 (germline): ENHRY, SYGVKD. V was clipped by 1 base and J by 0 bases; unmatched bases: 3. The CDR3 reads CAISELGQSSGNTIYF. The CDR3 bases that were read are TGTGCCATCAGTGAGTTGGGACAGAGCTCTGGAAACACC.

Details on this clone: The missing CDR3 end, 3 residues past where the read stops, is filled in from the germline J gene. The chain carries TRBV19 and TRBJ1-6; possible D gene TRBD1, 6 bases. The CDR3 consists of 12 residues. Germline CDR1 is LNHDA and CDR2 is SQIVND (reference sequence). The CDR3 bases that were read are TGTGCCAGTAACCAGGGGCTGGGGGCC. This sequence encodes CASNQGLGA. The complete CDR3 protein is CASNQGLGALHF.

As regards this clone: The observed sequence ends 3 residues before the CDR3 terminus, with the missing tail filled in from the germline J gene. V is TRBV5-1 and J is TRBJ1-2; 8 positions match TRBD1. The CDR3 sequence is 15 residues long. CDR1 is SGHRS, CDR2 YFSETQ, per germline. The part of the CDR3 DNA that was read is TGCGCCAGCAGCTTGGGACAGGGGACCACAGATACC. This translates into CASSLGQGTTDT. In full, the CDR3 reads CASSLGQGTTDTYTF.

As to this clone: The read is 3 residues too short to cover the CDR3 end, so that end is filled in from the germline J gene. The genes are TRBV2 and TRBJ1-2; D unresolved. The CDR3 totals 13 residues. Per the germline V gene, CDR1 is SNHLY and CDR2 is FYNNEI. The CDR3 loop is CASKLGVTDTYTF. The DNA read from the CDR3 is TGTGCCAGCAAGCTCGGGGTCACAGATACC. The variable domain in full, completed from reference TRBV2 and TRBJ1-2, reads EPEVTQTPSHQVTQMGQEVILRCVPISNHLYFYWYRQILGQKVEFLVSFYNNEISEKSEIFDDQFSVERPDGSNFTLKIRSTKLEDSAMYFCASKLGVTDTYTFGSGTRLTVV.

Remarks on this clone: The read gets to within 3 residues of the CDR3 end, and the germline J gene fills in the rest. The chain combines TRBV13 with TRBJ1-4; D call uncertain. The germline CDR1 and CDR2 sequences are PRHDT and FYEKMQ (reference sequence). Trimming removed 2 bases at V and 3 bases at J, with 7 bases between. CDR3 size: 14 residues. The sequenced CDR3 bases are TGTGCCAGCAGCTTATTCGGTCCTAATGAAAAA. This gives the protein CASSLFGPNEK. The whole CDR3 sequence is CASSLFGPNEKLFF.

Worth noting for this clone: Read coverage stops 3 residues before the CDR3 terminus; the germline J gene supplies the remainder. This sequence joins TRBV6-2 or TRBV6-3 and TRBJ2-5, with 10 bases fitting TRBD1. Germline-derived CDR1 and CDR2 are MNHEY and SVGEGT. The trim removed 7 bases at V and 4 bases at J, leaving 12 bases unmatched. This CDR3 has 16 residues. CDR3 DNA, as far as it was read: TGTGCCAGCACGGGCCCGGGGACAGGGGTGGTAGAGACC. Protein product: CASTGPGTGVVET. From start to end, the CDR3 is CASTGPGTGVVETQYF.